A selection of T cell receptor beta chains follows, all from one sample in a study of cytomegalovirus exposure and HLA in healthy donors. Profiling relied on immunoSEQ multiplex PCR, and the TCRdb table lists in-frame clones only, not all of them. This table holds around 150,000 clones, about 89% found once. Specimen: PBMCs. The receptor set was obtained from a woman younger than 35 in good health and CMV-seropositive. CDR3s include the opening cysteine and the closing phenylalanine or tryptophan. The order of the fields is D gene, V gene, clone size, J gene, CDR3 protein, CDR3 DNA. The D gene is left open where the match is weak. The size entry is marked missing in some rows and otherwise reads once, few, many or a size class.

D: -; V: TRBV30; size: -; J: TRBJ1-3; CDR3: CAWNPVGGPTISGNTIYF; DNA: TGTGCCTGGAATCCGGTGGGAGGACCCACTATCTCTGGAAACACCATATATTTT
D: -; V: TRBV28; size: once; J: TRBJ1-1; CDR3: CASSSGQGTEAFF; DNA: TGTGCCAGCAGTTCAGGGCAAGGCACTGAAGCTTTCTTT
D: -; V: TRBV6-1; size: -; J: TRBJ2-4; CDR3: CASSFSGLAKNIQYF; DNA: TGTGCCAGCAGTTTTAGCGGCCTAGCCAAAAACATTCAGTACTTC
D: TRBD2; V: TRBV5-6; size: -; J: TRBJ2-7; CDR3: CASSPIASGAYEQYF; DNA: TGTGCCAGCAGCCCCATAGCTAGCGGGGCTTACGAGCAGTACTTC
D: -; V: TRBV6-5; size: -; J: TRBJ2-5; CDR3: CASSYLLASRETQYF; DNA: TGTGCCAGCAGTTACTTACTAGCCTCCCGAGAGACCCAGTACTTC
D: -; V: TRBV14; size: -; J: TRBJ2-1; CDR3: CASSQFGAGPNNEQFF; DNA: TGTGCCAGCAGCCAATTTGGCGCGGGACCTAACAATGAGCAGTTCTTC
D: -; V: TRBV21-1; size: once; J: TRBJ1-1; CDR3: CASYIKGPDRDNTEAFF; DNA: TGTGCCAGCTATATAAAAGGACCGGACAGAGACAACACTGAAGCTTTCTTT
D: -; V: TRBV4-3; size: once; J: TRBJ2-3; CDR3: CASSQTSKDTQYF; DNA: TGCGCCAGCAGCCAGACTAGTAAAGATACGCAGTATTTT
D: -; V: TRBV28; size: -; J: TRBJ1-3; CDR3: CASSLLQENTIYF; DNA: TGTGCCAGCAGTTTGTTACAGGAAAACACCATATATTTT
D: -; V: TRBV15; size: -; J: TRBJ2-1; CDR3: CATSRDRGNYNEQFF; DNA: TGTGCCACCAGCAGAGACAGGGGAAACTACAATGAGCAGTTCTTC
D: -; V: TRBV5-1; size: -; J: TRBJ1-2; CDR3: CASSLAGRGGYTF; DNA: TGCGCCAGCAGCTTGGCCGGCAGGGGTGGCTACACCTTC
D: TRBD1; V: TRBV9; size: -; J: TRBJ1-1; CDR3: CASDPVNGQGAPAFF; DNA: TGTGCCAGCGACCCAGTCAATGGGCAGGGGGCGCCGGCTTTCTTT
D: TRBD1; V: TRBV14; size: -; J: TRBJ2-7; CDR3: CASTGTVNYEQYF; DNA: TGTGCCAGCACAGGGACAGTAAACTACGAGCAGTACTTC
D: -; V: TRBV6-5; size: -; J: TRBJ1-1; CDR3: CASKGEGVGEAFF; DNA: TGTGCCAGCAAAGGGGAAGGGGTGGGTGAAGCTTTCTTT
D: -; V: TRBV6-5; size: -; J: TRBJ1-1; CDR3: CASSYSSRANTEAFF; DNA: TGTGCCAGCAGTTACTCGTCCAGGGCGAACACTGAAGCTTTCTTT
D: TRBD2; V: TRBV25-1; size: once; J: TRBJ2-5; CDR3: CASSGGGTSGSKTQYF; DNA: TGTGCCAGCAGTGGGGGGGGGACTAGCGGGAGTAAGACCCAGTACTTC
D: -; V: TRBV5-4; size: -; J: TRBJ1-2; CDR3: CASKKGGDYGYTF; DNA: TGTGCCAGCAAAAAGGGGGGGGACTATGGCTACACCTTC
D: TRBD2; V: TRBV27; size: -; J: TRBJ2-1; CDR3: CASSETSGAYNEQFF; DNA: TGTGCCAGCAGTGAAACTAGCGGGGCCTACAATGAGCAGTTCTTC
D: -; V: TRBV7-9; size: -; J: TRBJ2-3; CDR3: CASSFFLAESTDTQYF; DNA: TGTGCCAGCAGCTTTTTCTTAGCGGAGAGCACAGATACGCAGTATTTT
D: TRBD2; V: TRBV10-3; size: -; J: TRBJ2-5; CDR3: CAISLAGLDF; DNA: TGTGCCATCAGTTTAGCGGGGTTGGACTTC
D: -; V: TRBV9; size: few; J: TRBJ2-7; CDR3: CASSEGDNTYEQYF; DNA: TGTGCCAGCAGCGAGGGGGACAACACCTACGAGCAGTACTTC
D: -; V: TRBV10-3; size: -; J: TRBJ1-2; CDR3: CAISEGLSHSYGYTF; DNA: TGTGCCATCAGTGAGGGTCTTTCGCACAGCTATGGCTACACCTTC
D: TRBD2; V: TRBV7-2; size: -; J: TRBJ2-3; CDR3: CASSSLSGSGNTQYF; DNA: TGTGCCAGCAGCTCCCTTAGCGGGAGCGGGAATACGCAGTATTTT
D: TRBD1; V: TRBV5-1; size: -; J: TRBJ2-2; CDR3: CASSQQGGRNGELFF; DNA: TGCGCCAGCAGCCAACAGGGGGGAAGGAACGGGGAGCTGTTTTTT
D: -; V: TRBV7-9; size: -; J: TRBJ1-2; CDR3: CASSLGSTDIWGYTF; DNA: TGTGCCAGCAGCTTGGGCAGTACCGATATTTGGGGCTACACCTTC
D: TRBD1; V: TRBV5-6; size: -; J: TRBJ2-7; CDR3: CASSSQGGARQYF; DNA: TGTGCCAGCAGCTCACAAGGGGGCGCAAGGCAGTACTTC
D: -; V: TRBV4-1; size: once; J: TRBJ2-5; CDR3: CASSQEDHGETQYF; DNA: TGCGCCAGCAGCCAGGAGGATCATGGGGAGACCCAGTACTTC
D: -; V: TRBV6-4; size: -; J: TRBJ2-2; CDR3: CASSLEGGSGNTGELFF; DNA: TGTGCCAGCAGTCTAGAAGGGGGTTCTGGAAACACCGGGGAGCTGTTTTTT
D: -; V: TRBV11-2; size: -; J: TRBJ2-7; CDR3: CASSPTGHSYEQYF; DNA: TGTGCCAGCAGCCCGACGGGACACTCCTACGAGCAGTACTTC
D: -; V: TRBV7-9; size: -; J: TRBJ2-2; CDR3: CASSDLAGTTGELFF; DNA: TGTGCCAGCAGCGACTTGGCGGGGACCACCGGGGAGCTGTTTTTT
D: -; V: TRBV6-4; size: -; J: TRBJ1-1; CDR3: CASRVSRNTEAFF; DNA: TGTGCCAGCAGGGTTAGCAGAAACACTGAAGCTTTCTTT
D: -; V: TRBV5-1; size: -; J: TRBJ2-7; CDR3: CASRNRLSYEQYF; DNA: TGCGCCAGCAGGAATCGACTAAGCTACGAGCAGTACTTC
D: -; V: TRBV7-9; size: -; J: TRBJ2-3; CDR3: CASSRLSTDTQYF; DNA: TGTGCCAGCAGTCGACTATCCACAGATACGCAGTATTTT
D: TRBD1; V: TRBV2; size: once; J: TRBJ1-2; CDR3: CASSETGTGLDGYTF; DNA: TGTGCCAGCAGTGAGACCGGGACAGGACTCGATGGCTACACCTTC
D: TRBD1; V: TRBV18; size: -; J: TRBJ2-1; CDR3: CASSPPWTGFNEQFF; DNA: TGTGCCAGCTCACCACCTTGGACAGGTTTCAATGAGCAGTTCTTC
D: -; V: TRBV6-6; size: -; J: TRBJ2-3; CDR3: CASSYPQSPDTQYF; DNA: TGTGCCAGCAGTTACCCACAGAGTCCAGATACGCAGTATTTT
D: -; V: TRBV29-1; size: -; J: TRBJ2-3; CDR3: CSVRESRADTQYF; DNA: TGCAGCGTGAGGGAGAGTCGGGCAGATACGCAGTATTTT
D: TRBD1; V: TRBV18; size: -; J: TRBJ2-7; CDR3: CASSPPGTGLVHEQYF; DNA: TGTGCCAGCTCACCCCCGGGGACAGGGCTCGTCCACGAGCAGTACTTC
D: -; V: TRBV6-6; size: -; J: TRBJ1-4; CDR3: CASWLGAGEKLFF; DNA: TGTGCCAGCTGGTTGGGGGCTGGGGAAAAACTGTTTTTT
D: TRBD2; V: TRBV15; size: -; J: TRBJ2-3; CDR3: CATSTGLAGGQDTQYF; DNA: TGTGCCACCAGCACTGGACTAGCGGGGGGGCAAGATACGCAGTATTTT
D: -; V: TRBV28; size: -; J: TRBJ1-5; CDR3: CASSLPGTYQPQHF; DNA: TGTGCCAGCAGTTTACCAGGGACTTATCAGCCCCAGCATTTT
D: -; V: TRBV19; size: -; J: TRBJ2-1; CDR3: CASSPQSSSYNEQFF; DNA: TGTGCCAGTAGTCCCCAATCCAGCTCCTACAATGAGCAGTTCTTC
D: -; V: TRBV29-1; size: -; J: TRBJ2-5; CDR3: CSVEDRGQETQYF; DNA: TGCAGCGTTGAAGATCGGGGTCAGGAGACCCAGTACTTC